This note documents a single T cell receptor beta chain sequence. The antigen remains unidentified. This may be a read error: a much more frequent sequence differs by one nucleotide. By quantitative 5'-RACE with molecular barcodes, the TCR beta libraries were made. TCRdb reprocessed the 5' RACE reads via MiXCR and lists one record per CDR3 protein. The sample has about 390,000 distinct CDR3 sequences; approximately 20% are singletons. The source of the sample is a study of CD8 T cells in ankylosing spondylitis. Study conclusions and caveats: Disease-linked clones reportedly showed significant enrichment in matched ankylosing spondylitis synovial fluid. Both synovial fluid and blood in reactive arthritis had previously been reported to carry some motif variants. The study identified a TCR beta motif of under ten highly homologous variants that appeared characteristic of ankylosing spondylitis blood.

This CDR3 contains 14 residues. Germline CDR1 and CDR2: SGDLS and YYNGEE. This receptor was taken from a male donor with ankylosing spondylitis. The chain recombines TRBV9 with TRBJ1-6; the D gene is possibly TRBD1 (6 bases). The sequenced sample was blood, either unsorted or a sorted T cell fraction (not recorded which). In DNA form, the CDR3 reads TGTGTCAGCAGCGAGAGGGACACCTATTCACCCCTCCACTTT. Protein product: CVSSERDTYSPLHF.